The present entry profiles one TCR gamma chain with its context. Its antigen is unidentified. The sorted cells were CD3+ Vdelta1+ Vdelta2- thymocytes from alphabeta-depleted thymus. Purity of the sorted Vdelta1+ thymocytes ranged from roughly 96% to 99.6%. The data are from a study of Vδ1+ human thymocytes. Study-level findings and limits: Thymic TRG and TRD repertoires appeared highly polyclonal, with Gaussian CDR3 length distributions. Thymic delta-chain repertoires held 20% to 25% Vdelta2 sequences and few Vdelta3, despite high sort purity.

V trimming: 1 base; J trimming: 1 base; junction bases outside the gene matches: 4. Germline V gives CDR1 VINAFY, CDR2 YDVSNSKD. The CDR3 loop spans 14 amino acids. The template was reverse-transcribed extracted RNA. CDR3 amplicons came from multiplex PCR with pooled V-gene forward and constant-region reverse primers. TCRdb fed the multiplex PCR reads into CATT to redo clone calling. The table lists thousands of gamma-chain clones, 42% of them singletons. Sequenced material: Vdelta1+ gamma-delta thymocytes from the thymus. Subset of the sample: FACS-sorted CD3+ TCRalphabeta- TCRVdelta1+ TCRVdelta2- thymocytes. This TCR derives from a boy under two years old who had congenital heart surgery. The chain recombines TRGV5 with TRGJ1 or TRGJ2. In nucleotides, the CDR3 is TGTGCCACCTGGGACAGCTCTAATTATTATAAGAAACTCTTT. Amino acid sequence: CATWDSSNYYKKLF.